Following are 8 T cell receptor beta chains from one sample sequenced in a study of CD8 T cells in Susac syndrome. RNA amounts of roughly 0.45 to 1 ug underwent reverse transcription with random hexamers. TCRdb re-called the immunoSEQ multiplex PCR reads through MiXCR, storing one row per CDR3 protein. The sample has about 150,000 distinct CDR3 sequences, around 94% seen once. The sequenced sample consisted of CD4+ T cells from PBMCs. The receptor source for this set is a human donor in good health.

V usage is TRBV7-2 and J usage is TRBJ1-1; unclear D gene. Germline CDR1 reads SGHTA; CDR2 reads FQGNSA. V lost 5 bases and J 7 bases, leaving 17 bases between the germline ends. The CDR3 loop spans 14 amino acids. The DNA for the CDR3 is TGTGCCAGCAGCGCCACTCGGGTTTGGAATGAAGCTTTCTTT. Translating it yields CASSATRVWNEAFF.

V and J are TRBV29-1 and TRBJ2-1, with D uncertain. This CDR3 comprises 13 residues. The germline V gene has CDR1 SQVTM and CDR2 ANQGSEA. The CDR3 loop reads CSIHSGSYNEQFF. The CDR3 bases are TGCAGTATCCATTCCGGCTCCTACAATGAGCAGTTCTTC.

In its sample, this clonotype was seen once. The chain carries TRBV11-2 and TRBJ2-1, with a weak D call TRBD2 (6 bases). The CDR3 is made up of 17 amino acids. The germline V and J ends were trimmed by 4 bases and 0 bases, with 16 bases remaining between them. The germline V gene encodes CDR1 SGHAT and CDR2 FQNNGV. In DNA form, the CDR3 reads TGTGCCAGCAGCTCAGCGGTGAGGACTACCTCCTACAATGAGCAGTTCTTC. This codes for CASSSAVRTTSYNEQFF. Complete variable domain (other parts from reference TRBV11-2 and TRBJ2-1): EAGVAQSPRYKIIEKRQSVAFWCNPISGHATLYWYQQILGQGPKLLIQFQNNGVVDDSQLPKDRFSAERLKGVDSTLKIQPAKLEDSAVYLCASSSAVRTTSYNEQFFGPGTRLTVL.

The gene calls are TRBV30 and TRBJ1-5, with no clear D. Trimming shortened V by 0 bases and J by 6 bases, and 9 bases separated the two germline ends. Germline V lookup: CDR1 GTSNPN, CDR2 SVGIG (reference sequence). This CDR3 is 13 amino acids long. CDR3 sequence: CAWSVSVGQPQHF. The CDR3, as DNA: TGTGCCTGGAGTGTAAGTGTGGGTCAGCCCCAGCATTTT.

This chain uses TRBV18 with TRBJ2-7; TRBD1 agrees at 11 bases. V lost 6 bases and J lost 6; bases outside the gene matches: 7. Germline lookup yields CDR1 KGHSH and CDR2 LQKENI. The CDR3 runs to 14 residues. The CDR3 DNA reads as TGTGCCAGCTCTACGAAGGGACAGGGGGTCGAGCAGTACTTC. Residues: CASSTKGQGVEQYF.

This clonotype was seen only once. The CDR3 loop reads CASSVTSNNEQFF. The CDR3, as DNA: TGTGCCAGCAGTGTTACTAGCAACAATGAGCAGTTCTTC. The chain recombines TRBV12-3 or TRBV12-4 with TRBJ2-1; D is possibly TRBD2 (6 bases). This CDR3 spans 13 amino acids. Between the trimmed V and J ends, which lost 5 bases and 5 bases, there was a span of 10 bases.

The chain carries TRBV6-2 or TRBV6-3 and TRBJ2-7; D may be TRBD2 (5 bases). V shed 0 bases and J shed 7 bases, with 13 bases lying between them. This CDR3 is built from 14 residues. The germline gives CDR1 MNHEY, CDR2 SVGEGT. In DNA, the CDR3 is TGTGCCAGCAGTTACTCGCCGGACTTGTGGGAGCAGTACTTC. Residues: CASSYSPDLWEQYF.

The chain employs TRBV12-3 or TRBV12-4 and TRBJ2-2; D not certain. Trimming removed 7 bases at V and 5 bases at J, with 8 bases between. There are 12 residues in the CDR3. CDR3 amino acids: CASNLKTGELFF. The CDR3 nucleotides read TGTGCCAGCAATCTAAAGACCGGGGAGCTGTTTTTT.